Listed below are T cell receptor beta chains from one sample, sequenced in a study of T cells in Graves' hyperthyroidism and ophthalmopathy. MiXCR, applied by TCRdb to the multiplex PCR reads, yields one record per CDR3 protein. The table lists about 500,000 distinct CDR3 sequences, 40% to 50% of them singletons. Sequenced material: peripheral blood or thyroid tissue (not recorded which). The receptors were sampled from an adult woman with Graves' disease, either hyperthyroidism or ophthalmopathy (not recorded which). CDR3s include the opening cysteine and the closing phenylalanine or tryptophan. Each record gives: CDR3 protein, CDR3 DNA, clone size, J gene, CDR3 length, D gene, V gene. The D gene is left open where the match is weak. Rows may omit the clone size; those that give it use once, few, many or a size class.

cdr3_aa: CASSFAFSEGSPLHF
cdr3_nt: TGTGCCAGCAGTTTTGCCTTTTCGGAAGGATCACCCCTCCACTTT
clone_size: .
j_call: TRBJ1-6
cdr3_length: 15
d_call: .
v_call: TRBV28

cdr3_aa: CAISDGAGQETQYF
cdr3_nt: TGTGCCATCAGTGATGGGGCGGGTCAAGAGACCCAGTACTTC
clone_size: .
j_call: TRBJ2-5
cdr3_length: 14
d_call: .
v_call: TRBV10-3

cdr3_aa: CASSLGAVANTGELFF
cdr3_nt: TGCGCCAGCAGCTTGGGGGCAGTAGCGAACACCGGGGAGCTGTTTTTT
clone_size: .
j_call: TRBJ2-2
cdr3_length: 16
d_call: .
v_call: TRBV5-1

cdr3_aa: CASTTGGTSGEKLFF
cdr3_nt: TGTGCCAGCACCACGGGAGGGACCTCGGGCGAAAAACTGTTTTTT
clone_size: many
j_call: TRBJ1-4
cdr3_length: 15
d_call: .
v_call: TRBV5-4

cdr3_aa: CSARDLGDGYTF
cdr3_nt: TGCAGTGCTAGAGATCTGGGTGATGGCTACACCTTC
clone_size: many
j_call: TRBJ1-2
cdr3_length: 12
d_call: .
v_call: TRBV20-1

cdr3_aa: CASSSSLPPYEQYF
cdr3_nt: TGTGCCAGTAGTTCCTCCCTCCCCCCCTACGAGCAGTACTTC
clone_size: few
j_call: TRBJ2-7
cdr3_length: 14
d_call: .
v_call: TRBV19

cdr3_aa: CASSVWDRASGYTF
cdr3_nt: TGTGCCAGCAGTGTGTGGGACAGGGCCTCGGGCTACACCTTC
clone_size: many
j_call: TRBJ1-2
cdr3_length: 14
d_call: TRBD1
v_call: TRBV6-1

cdr3_aa: CASSPPPQREAFF
cdr3_nt: TGTGCCAGCAGCCCCCCGCCGCAGCGAGAAGCTTTCTTT
clone_size: .
j_call: TRBJ1-1
cdr3_length: 13
d_call: .
v_call: TRBV12-3/TRBV12-4

cdr3_aa: CASSQDPGGGNTGELFF
cdr3_nt: TGTGCCAGCAGCCAAGATCCCGGGGGCGGGAACACCGGGGAGCTGTTTTTT
clone_size: .
j_call: TRBJ2-2
cdr3_length: 17
d_call: .
v_call: TRBV3-1

cdr3_aa: CSARDPGGLNYGYTF
cdr3_nt: TGCAGTGCTAGAGATCCGGGAGGGCTTAACTATGGCTACACCTTC
clone_size: .
j_call: TRBJ1-2
cdr3_length: 15
d_call: .
v_call: TRBV20-1

cdr3_aa: CASSPWTGEETQCF
cdr3_nt: TGTGCCAGCAGCCCCTGGACAGGCGAAGAGACCCAGTGCTTC
clone_size: .
j_call: TRBJ2-5
cdr3_length: 14
d_call: TRBD1
v_call: TRBV5-6

cdr3_aa: CSVREQGTGRQFF
cdr3_nt: TGCAGCGTACGAGAACAGGGTACCGGTAGGCAGTTCTTC
clone_size: .
j_call: TRBJ2-1
cdr3_length: 13
d_call: .
v_call: TRBV29-1

cdr3_aa: CASSEPYSAGTIYTYEQYF
cdr3_nt: TGTGCCAGCAGTGAACCGTACTCCGCCGGGACCATATACACCTACGAGCAGTACTTC
clone_size: many
j_call: TRBJ2-7
cdr3_length: 19
d_call: .
v_call: TRBV2

cdr3_aa: CASSLGLAGAETQYF
cdr3_nt: TGTGCCAGCAGCTTAGGCCTAGCGGGAGCAGAGACCCAGTACTTC
clone_size: many
j_call: TRBJ2-5
cdr3_length: 15
d_call: TRBD2
v_call: TRBV7-2

cdr3_aa: CSVQFGGSTDTQYF
cdr3_nt: TGCAGCGTTCAATTTGGCGGAAGCACAGATACGCAGTATTTT
clone_size: .
j_call: TRBJ2-3
cdr3_length: 14
d_call: .
v_call: TRBV29-1

cdr3_aa: CASSYSPGLPPHEQYF
cdr3_nt: TGTGCCAGCAGTTACTCGCCGGGACTCCCTCCTCACGAGCAGTACTTC
clone_size: .
j_call: TRBJ2-7
cdr3_length: 16
d_call: .
v_call: TRBV7-9

cdr3_aa: CASSLDSGSSYEQYF
cdr3_nt: TGTGCCAGCAGCCTGGATAGCGGAAGCTCCTACGAGCAGTACTTC
clone_size: .
j_call: TRBJ2-7
cdr3_length: 15
d_call: .
v_call: TRBV10-2

cdr3_aa: CASSLAGRPDQPQYF
cdr3_nt: TGTGCCAGCAGCTTAGCGGGTAGGCCCGATCAGCCCCAGTACTTC
clone_size: .
j_call: TRBJ2-5
cdr3_length: 15
d_call: .
v_call: TRBV11-2

cdr3_aa: CASSMSDRGSQYF
cdr3_nt: TGTGCCAGTAGTATGTCGGACAGGGGGTCGCAGTACTTC
clone_size: .
j_call: TRBJ2-7
cdr3_length: 13
d_call: TRBD1
v_call: TRBV19

cdr3_aa: CASTTQGGQETQYF
cdr3_nt: TGTGCCAGCACGACCCAGGGCGGACAAGAGACCCAGTACTTC
clone_size: .
j_call: TRBJ2-5
cdr3_length: 14
d_call: .
v_call: TRBV2

cdr3_aa: CASSLGLAGRGEQFF
cdr3_nt: TGTGCCAGCAGTTTAGGTCTAGCGGGAAGGGGTGAGCAGTTCTTC
clone_size: .
j_call: TRBJ2-1
cdr3_length: 15
d_call: TRBD2
v_call: TRBV9

cdr3_aa: CASASNDEVRETQYF
cdr3_nt: TGTGCCAGCGCCAGTAACGATGAAGTTCGAGAGACCCAGTACTTC
clone_size: .
j_call: TRBJ2-5
cdr3_length: 15
d_call: .
v_call: TRBV25-1

cdr3_aa: CASGETSGAYNEQFF
cdr3_nt: TGTGCCAGCGGCGAGACTAGCGGGGCCTACAATGAGCAGTTCTTC
clone_size: .
j_call: TRBJ2-1
cdr3_length: 15
d_call: TRBD2
v_call: TRBV9

cdr3_aa: CSVSRDRGYNEQFF
cdr3_nt: TGCAGCGTGAGCCGGGACAGGGGCTACAATGAGCAGTTCTTC
clone_size: few
j_call: TRBJ2-1
cdr3_length: 14
d_call: TRBD1
v_call: TRBV29-1

cdr3_aa: CASSTGVVQPQHF
cdr3_nt: TGCGCCAGCTCCACGGGGGTGGTCCAGCCCCAGCATTTT
clone_size: .
j_call: TRBJ1-5
cdr3_length: 13
d_call: .
v_call: TRBV10-2

cdr3_aa: CASSLSISGYTF
cdr3_nt: TGTGCCAGCAGCTTATCGATAAGTGGCTACACCTTC
clone_size: few
j_call: TRBJ1-2
cdr3_length: 12
d_call: .
v_call: TRBV13

cdr3_aa: CVSSLAGGGEAFF
cdr3_nt: TGCGTCAGCAGCTTGGCCGGAGGGGGTGAAGCTTTCTTT
clone_size: .
j_call: TRBJ1-1
cdr3_length: 13
d_call: .
v_call: TRBV5-1

cdr3_aa: CASTLTSGSARETQYF
cdr3_nt: TGTGCCAGCACCCTGACTAGCGGGAGTGCCAGGGAGACCCAGTACTTC
clone_size: .
j_call: TRBJ2-5
cdr3_length: 16
d_call: TRBD2
v_call: TRBV9

cdr3_aa: CASSQDSLTGGLFF
cdr3_nt: TGTGCCAGCAGCCAAGATTCCCTAACCGGGGGGCTGTTTTTT
clone_size: few
j_call: TRBJ2-2
cdr3_length: 14
d_call: .
v_call: TRBV14

cdr3_aa: CASSLTAASNQPQHF
cdr3_nt: TGTGCCAGCAGCTTGACAGCAGCCTCCAATCAGCCCCAGCATTTT
clone_size: .
j_call: TRBJ1-5
cdr3_length: 15
d_call: .
v_call: TRBV12-3/TRBV12-4

cdr3_aa: CSASDGYGYTIYF
cdr3_nt: TGCAGTGCTAGCGACGGGTATGGCTACACCATATATTTT
clone_size: .
j_call: TRBJ1-3
cdr3_length: 13
d_call: .
v_call: TRBV20-1

cdr3_aa: CASSDEPSGSYEQYF
cdr3_nt: TGTGCCAGCAGTGATGAGCCTAGCGGGAGCTACGAGCAGTACTTC
clone_size: few
j_call: TRBJ2-7
cdr3_length: 15
d_call: TRBD2
v_call: TRBV2

cdr3_aa: CASSHEGRLNEKLFF
cdr3_nt: TGTGCCAGCAGCCATGAGGGCAGACTCAATGAAAAACTGTTTTTT
clone_size: .
j_call: TRBJ1-4
cdr3_length: 15
d_call: .
v_call: TRBV7-4

cdr3_aa: CASTPSAPTSGKGETQYF
cdr3_nt: TGTGCCAGCACCCCCTCGGCCCCGACTAGCGGGAAGGGGGAGACCCAGTACTTC
clone_size: .
j_call: TRBJ2-5
cdr3_length: 18
d_call: TRBD2
v_call: TRBV11-3

cdr3_aa: CASSYGGTGTYEQYF
cdr3_nt: TGTGCCAGCAGTTACGGGGGGACAGGAACCTACGAGCAGTACTTC
clone_size: few
j_call: TRBJ2-7
cdr3_length: 15
d_call: TRBD1
v_call: TRBV6-5

cdr3_aa: CATSDLSGQSTETQYF
cdr3_nt: TGTGCCACCAGTGATTTGTCAGGACAGTCTACAGAGACCCAGTACTTC
clone_size: few
j_call: TRBJ2-5
cdr3_length: 16
d_call: .
v_call: TRBV24-1

cdr3_aa: CASSSRQGDSPLHF
cdr3_nt: TGTGCCAGCAGCTCGAGACAGGGAGATTCACCCCTCCACTTT
clone_size: many
j_call: TRBJ1-6
cdr3_length: 14
d_call: TRBD1
v_call: TRBV7-8